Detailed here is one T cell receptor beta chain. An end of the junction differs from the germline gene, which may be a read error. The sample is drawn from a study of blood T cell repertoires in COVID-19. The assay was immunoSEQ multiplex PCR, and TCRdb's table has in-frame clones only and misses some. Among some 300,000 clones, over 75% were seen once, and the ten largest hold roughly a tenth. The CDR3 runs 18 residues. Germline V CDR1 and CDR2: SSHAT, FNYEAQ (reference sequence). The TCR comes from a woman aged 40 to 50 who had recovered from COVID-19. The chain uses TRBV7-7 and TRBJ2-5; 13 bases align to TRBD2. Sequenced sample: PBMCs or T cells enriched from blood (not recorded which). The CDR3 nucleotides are TGTGCTAGCAGCTTAACCGCTGGACTAGCGGGGGAGGAAGAGACCCAGTACTTC. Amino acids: CASSLTAGLAGEEETQYF.